This T cell receptor beta chain was captured in a study of blood T cells in healthy people across ages. Trimming removed 3 bases at V and 7 bases at J, with 10 bases between. The CDR3 runs to 11 residues. The germline V gene encodes CDR1 DFQATT and CDR2 SNEGSKA (reference sequence). Then a second PCR, running roughly 7 to 11 cycles, was carried out with a sample-barcoded 5' primer and a J-beta primer mix. Tagging of each cDNA molecule was performed by a template-switch adaptor with 12 random nucleotides. MiXCR, applied by TCRdb to the 5' RACE reads, yields one record per CDR3 protein. The data contain around 1,600,000 distinct CDR3 sequences, roughly 43% of them seen just once; the ten biggest clones take up around 4%.

This receptor was obtained from a woman younger than 35 in good health. The chain employs TRBV20-1 and TRBJ2-7; TRBD2 is a possible D gene (6 bases). The sample was blood. The CDR3 DNA reads as TGCAGTGCTAGTCGGGGGATTGAGCAGTACTTC. Its translation: CSASRGIEQYF.